The clone carrying this T cell receptor (beta chain) was picked up many times. No antigen is known for it. Researchers took RNA transcripts and amplified the TCR beta CDR3 regions from them. HTBI primers were used for first-round RT-PCR of the TCR CDR3. TCRdb redid the calling of the multiplex PCR reads with MiXCR, one entry per CDR3 protein. The table lists about 400,000 distinct CDR3 sequences, around 13% of them singletons. Germline assignment: CDR1 SNHLY and CDR2 FYNNEI. The CDR3 spans 15 residues. V gave up 4 bases and J gave up 2 bases, with 13 bases separating them. Every diagnosis used clinical symptoms, serum thyroxine and TRAb, thyroid ultrasound and orbital computed tomography. This record comes from a study of T cells in Graves' hyperthyroidism and ophthalmopathy. Findings of the study overall: Most clonotypes expanded in thyroid above 0.001 were likewise present in blood. The model made its ophthalmopathy prediction, and onset followed a median approximately 6 months later. Ophthalmopathy and stable hyperthyroidism were separated by a 13 V-J model.

This receptor was obtained from a woman under 40 with Graves' ophthalmopathy. V is TRBV2 and J is TRBJ2-3, with D possibly being TRBD2 (5 bases). The sequenced sample was blood. This CDR3 is CASSGRFGDTDTQYF. The CDR3 DNA sequence: TGTGCCAGCAGTGGTAGGTTCGGGGACACAGATACGCAGTATTTT.